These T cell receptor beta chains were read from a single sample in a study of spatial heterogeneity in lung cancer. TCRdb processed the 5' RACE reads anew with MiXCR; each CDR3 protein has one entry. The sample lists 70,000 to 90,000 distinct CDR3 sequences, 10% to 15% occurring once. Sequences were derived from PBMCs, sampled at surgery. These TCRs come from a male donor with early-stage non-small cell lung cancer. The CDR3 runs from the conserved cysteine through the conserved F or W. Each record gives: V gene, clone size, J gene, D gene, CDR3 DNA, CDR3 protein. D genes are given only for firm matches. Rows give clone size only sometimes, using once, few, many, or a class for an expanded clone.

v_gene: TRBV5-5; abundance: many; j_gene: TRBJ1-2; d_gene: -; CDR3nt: TGTGCCAGCAGCTTGGAAGGAGGCAGCCCTTACTATGGCTACACCTTC; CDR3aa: CASSLEGGSPYYGYTF
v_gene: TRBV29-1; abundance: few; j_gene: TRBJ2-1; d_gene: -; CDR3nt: TGCAGCGTTGACGAGGGCTTGACCCTGTTCTTC; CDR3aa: CSVDEGLTLFF
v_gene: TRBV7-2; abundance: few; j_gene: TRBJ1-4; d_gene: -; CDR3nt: TGTGCCAGCAGCCCGAATGCAGGGGCTAATGAAAAACTGTTTTTT; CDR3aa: CASSPNAGANEKLFF
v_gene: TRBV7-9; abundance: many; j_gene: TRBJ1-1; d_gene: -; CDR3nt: TGTGCCAGCAGCTTATCTGGGGCTGAAGCTTTCTTT; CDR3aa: CASSLSGAEAFF
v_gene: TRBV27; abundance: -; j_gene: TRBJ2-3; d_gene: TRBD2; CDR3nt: TGTGCCAGCAGTTTATCGGGACTAGCGGGAGGTGGAGTCACAGATACGCAGTATTTT; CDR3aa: CASSLSGLAGGGVTDTQYF
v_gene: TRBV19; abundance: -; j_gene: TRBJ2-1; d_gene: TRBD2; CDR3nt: TGTGCCAGTAGTATCTCGTTTGATAGCGGGTACAATGAGCAGTTCTTC; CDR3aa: CASSISFDSGYNEQFF
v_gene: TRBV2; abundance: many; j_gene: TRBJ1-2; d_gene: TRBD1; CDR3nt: TGTGCCAGCCTCCGAGTCAGGGGGAACTATGGCTACACCTTC; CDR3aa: CASLRVRGNYGYTF
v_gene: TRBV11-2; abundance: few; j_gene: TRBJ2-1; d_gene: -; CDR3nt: TGTGCCAGCAGCTTAGTGACCAACTCCTACAATGAGCAGTTCTTC; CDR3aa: CASSLVTNSYNEQFF
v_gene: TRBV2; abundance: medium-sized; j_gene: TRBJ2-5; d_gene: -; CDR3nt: TGTGCCAGCAGTGGTATGGGGGAGACCCAGTACTTC; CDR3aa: CASSGMGETQYF
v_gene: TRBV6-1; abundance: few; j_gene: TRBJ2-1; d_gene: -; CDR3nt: TGTGCCAGCAGTGACCCAAGAGGGAGATACAATGAGCAGTTCTTC; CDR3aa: CASSDPRGRYNEQFF
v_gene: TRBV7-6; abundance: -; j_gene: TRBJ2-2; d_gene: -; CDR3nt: TGTGCCAGCAGCCCTTTGGGAGGACAGAACACCGGGGAGCTGTTTTTT; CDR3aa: CASSPLGGQNTGELFF
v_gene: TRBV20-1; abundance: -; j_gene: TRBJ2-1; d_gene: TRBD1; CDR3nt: TGCAGTGCTAGTTCCTCGACAGGGCCCCAGTTCTTC; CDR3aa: CSASSSTGPQFF
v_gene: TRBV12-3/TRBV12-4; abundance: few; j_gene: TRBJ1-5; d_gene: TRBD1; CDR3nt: TGTGCCAGCAGAAGGACAGGAGGCAATCAGCCCCAGCATTTT; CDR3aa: CASRRTGGNQPQHF
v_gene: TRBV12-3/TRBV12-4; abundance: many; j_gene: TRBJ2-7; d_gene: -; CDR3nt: TGTGCCAGCATGGTCAGGGCCGAGCAGTACTTC; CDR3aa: CASMVRAEQYF
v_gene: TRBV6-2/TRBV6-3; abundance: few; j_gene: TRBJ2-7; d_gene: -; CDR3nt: TGTGCCAGCAGTCTCCTAGGGGCCTCCTACGAGCAGTACTTC; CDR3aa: CASSLLGASYEQYF
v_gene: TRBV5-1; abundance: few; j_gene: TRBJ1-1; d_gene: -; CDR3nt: TGCGCCAGCAGCTCACAGGGCCCGGGCACTGAAGCTTTCTTT; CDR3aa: CASSSQGPGTEAFF
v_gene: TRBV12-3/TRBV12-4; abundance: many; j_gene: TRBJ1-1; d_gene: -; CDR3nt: TGTGCCAGCAGTTTTTTGAACACTGAAGCTTTCTTT; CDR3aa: CASSFLNTEAFF